The 8 T cell receptor beta chains below come from one sample, sequenced in a study of blood T cell repertoires in COVID-19. This table comes from immunoSEQ multiplex PCR, and its TCRdb copy is limited to in-frame clones, with some not included. The sample records over 200,000 clones, almost 85% being singletons. Sequencing used peripheral blood. These receptors all stem from a woman aged 45-65 years with active or convalescent COVID-19.

J is TRBJ1-4 and V is TRBV10-2; D is uncertain. Trimming took off 3 bases at V and 8 bases at J, with 10 bases between the two ends. CDR1 and CDR2 from the germline V gene are WSHSY and SAAADI. The CDR3 length is 13 residues. The CDR3 sequence: CASSDIGREKLFF. The CDR3 DNA is TGCGCCAGCAGTGATATAGGGAGGGAAAAACTGTTTTTT.

The chain uses TRBV19 and TRBJ1-6; 7 nucleotides match TRBD1. There are 17 residues in the CDR3. Germline V gene data show CDR1 as LNHDA and CDR2 as SQIVND (reference sequence). The J segment lost 10 bases and the V segment lost 3 bases, leaving 15 bases of the junction unmatched. The CDR3 sequence: CASSMDPDRWNGSPLHF. The CDR3 DNA follows: TGTGCCAGTAGTATGGACCCGGACAGGTGGAATGGCTCACCCCTCCACTTT.

In its sample, this clone was seen once. This rearrangement joins TRBV2 to TRBJ1-1; 10 bases map to TRBD1. With V trimmed by 6 bases and J by 4 bases, 17 bases remained unmatched. The germline V gene encodes CDR1 SNHLY and CDR2 FYNNEI. The CDR3 is made up of 18 amino acids. CDR3 region: CASRVRRDRGLGGTEAFF. CDR3 sequence (DNA): TGTGCCAGCAGGGTCCGACGGGACAGGGGACTGGGAGGCACTGAAGCTTTCTTT.

Only a few counts were recorded for this clone. This sequence joins TRBV28 and TRBJ2-2; 7 bases line up with TRBD2. The trim removed 3 bases at V and 6 bases at J, leaving 7 bases unmatched. Per germline, CDR1 MDHEN and CDR2 SYDVKM. The CDR3 is 15 amino acids. CDR3 sequence reads: CASSFGGSEAGELFF. CDR3 coding DNA: TGTGCCAGCAGTTTTGGCGGGAGTGAGGCCGGGGAGCTGTTTTTT.

The chain recombines TRBV16 with TRBJ1-2; weak D call: TRBD1 (6 bases). Trimming stripped 0 bases from V and 12 bases from J, with 11 bases between. CDR1 is KGHSY and CDR2 is FQNENV in the germline V gene. The CDR3 contains 12 residues. The CDR3 here is CASSQSVGGDTF. The CDR3 coding sequence is TGTGCCAGCAGCCAATCTGTTGGGGGCGACACCTTC.

The gene calls are TRBV5-1 and TRBJ2-3; a possible D gene is TRBD2 (7 bases). Trimming left V 3 bases short and J 4 bases short, with 15 bases between. The CDR3 has 15 residues. In germline, CDR1 is SGHRS, CDR2 YFSETQ. The CDR3 nucleotides are TGCGCCAGCAGCTCGACTAGCAGGGGTCCAGATACGCAGTATTTT. This codes for CASSSTSRGPDTQYF.

The chain uses TRBV15 and TRBJ1-1; D ambiguous. Trimming shortened V by 0 bases and J by 1 base, and 3 bases separated the two germline ends. CDR1 and CDR2 from the germline V gene are LNHNV and YYDKDF (reference sequence). The CDR3 is made up of 13 amino acids. The CDR3 protein is CATSRDRNTEAFF. CDR3 sequence (DNA): TGTGCCACCAGCAGAGATCGGAACACTGAAGCTTTCTTT.

Here the CDR3 reads CASSPRDRGLNEQFF. DNA of the CDR3: TGTGCCAGCAGCCCCCGGGACAGGGGGCTCAATGAGCAGTTCTTC. The J gene is TRBJ2-1, the V gene TRBV7-3, with TRBD1 identical over 12 bases. Trimming removed 5 bases from V and 6 bases from J; junction bases left unmatched: 5. In germline, CDR1 is SGHTA, CDR2 FQGTGA. The CDR3 sequence is 15 residues long.